The entry that follows covers one T cell receptor beta chain sequence. Its matching antigen is unknown. This specimen comes from a study of beta chain features in type 1 diabetes. At the level of the study: Examination of sorted cells across all samples involved around 110 million cells. General study results and limits: Naive, central memory and Treg TCRB repertoires seemed to resemble each other more closely in patients than they did in healthy donors. Type 1 diabetes patients had moderately but significantly shorter TCRB CDR3s in all four CD4+ subsets.

V was shortened by 5 bases and J by 1 base, with 12 bases between the two germline ends. From germline, CDR1 is LNHDA and CDR2 SQIVND (reference sequence). This CDR3 is 15 amino acids long. Every isolated RNA sample was fully reverse transcribed, so sequencing captured expressed TCRB transcripts. Assay used: immunoSEQ multiplex PCR; TCRdb lists only in-frame clones, some missing. The sample consists of 600,000 to 700,000 clones, 9.5% to 15% of them appearing once. The TCR sequence derives from a man aged 25 to 45 with type 1 diabetes. The specimen was naive CD4+ T cells from blood. The V call is TRBV19, the J call TRBJ1-5; no definite D call. The DNA of the CDR3 is TGTGCCAGTAGTCTGGTCGGTGCGAGCAATCAGCCCCAGCATTTT. It is translated as CASSLVGASNQPQHF.